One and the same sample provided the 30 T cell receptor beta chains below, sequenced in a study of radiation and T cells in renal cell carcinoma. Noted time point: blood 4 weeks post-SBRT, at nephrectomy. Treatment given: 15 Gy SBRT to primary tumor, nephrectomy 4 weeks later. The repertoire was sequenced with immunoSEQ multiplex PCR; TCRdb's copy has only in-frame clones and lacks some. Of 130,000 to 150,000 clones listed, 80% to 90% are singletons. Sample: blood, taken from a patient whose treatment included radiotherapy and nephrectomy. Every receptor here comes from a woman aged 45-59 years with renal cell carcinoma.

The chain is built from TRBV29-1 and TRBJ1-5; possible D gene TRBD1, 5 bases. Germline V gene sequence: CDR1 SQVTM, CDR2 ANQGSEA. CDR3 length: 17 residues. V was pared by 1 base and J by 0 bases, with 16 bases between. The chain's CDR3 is CSVEVPQQEYSNQPQHF. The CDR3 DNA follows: TGCAGCGTTGAAGTCCCCCAACAGGAGTATAGCAATCAGCCCCAGCATTTT.

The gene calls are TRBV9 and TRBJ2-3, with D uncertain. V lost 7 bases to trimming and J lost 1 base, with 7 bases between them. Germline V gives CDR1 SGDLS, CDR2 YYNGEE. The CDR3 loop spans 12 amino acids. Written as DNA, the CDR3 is TGTGCCAGCGGTTTGGGCACAGATACGCAGTATTTT. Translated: CASGLGTDTQYF.

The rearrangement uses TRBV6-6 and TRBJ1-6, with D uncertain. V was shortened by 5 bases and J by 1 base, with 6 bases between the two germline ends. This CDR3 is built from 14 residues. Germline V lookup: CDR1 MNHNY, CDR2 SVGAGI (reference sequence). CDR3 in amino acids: CASSPRSYNSPLHF. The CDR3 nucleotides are TGTGCCAGCAGTCCACGGTCCTATAATTCACCCCTCCACTTT.

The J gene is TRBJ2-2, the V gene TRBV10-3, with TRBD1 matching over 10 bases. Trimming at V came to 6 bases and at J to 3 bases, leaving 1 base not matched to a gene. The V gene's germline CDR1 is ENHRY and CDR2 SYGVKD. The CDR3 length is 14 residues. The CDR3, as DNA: TGTGCCATCAGGGACAGGGGGGACACCGGGGAGCTGTTTTTT. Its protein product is CAIRDRGDTGELFF.

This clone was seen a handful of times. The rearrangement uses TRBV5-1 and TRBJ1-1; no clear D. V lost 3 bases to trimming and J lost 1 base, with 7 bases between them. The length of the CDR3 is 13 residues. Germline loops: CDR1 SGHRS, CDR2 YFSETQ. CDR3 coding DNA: TGCGCCAGCAGCTATACACAGAACACTGAAGCTTTCTTT. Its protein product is CASSYTQNTEAFF.

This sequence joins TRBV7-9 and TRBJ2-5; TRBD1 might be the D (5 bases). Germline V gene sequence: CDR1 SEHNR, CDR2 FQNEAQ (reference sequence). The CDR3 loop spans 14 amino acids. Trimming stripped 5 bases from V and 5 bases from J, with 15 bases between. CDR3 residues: CASSKGASQETQYF. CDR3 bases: TGTGCCAGCAGCAAAGGGGCTAGTCAGGAGACCCAGTACTTC.

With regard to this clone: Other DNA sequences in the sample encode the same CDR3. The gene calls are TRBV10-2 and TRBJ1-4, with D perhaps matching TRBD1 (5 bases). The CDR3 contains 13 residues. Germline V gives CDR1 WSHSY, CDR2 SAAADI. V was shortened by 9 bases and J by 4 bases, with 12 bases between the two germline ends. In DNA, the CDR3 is TGCGCCAGTACCGGACACCTTAATGAAAAACTGTTTTTT. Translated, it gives CASTGHLNEKLFF.

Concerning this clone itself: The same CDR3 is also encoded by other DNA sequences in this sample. The CDR3 nucleotides are TGTGCCAGCAGTTACAGCAGGGACTCCTACGAGCAGTACTTC. This gives the protein CASSYSRDSYEQYF. The V and J genes are TRBV6-5 and TRBJ2-7; D perhaps matches TRBD1 (5 bases). Germline V gives CDR1 MNHEY, CDR2 SVGAGI. V was shortened by 2 bases and J by 0 bases, with 8 bases between the two germline ends. This CDR3 is 14 amino acids long.

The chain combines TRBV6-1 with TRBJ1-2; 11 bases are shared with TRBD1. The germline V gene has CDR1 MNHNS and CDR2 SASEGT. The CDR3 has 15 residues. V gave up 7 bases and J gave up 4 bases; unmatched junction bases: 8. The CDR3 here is CASIGQGALGYGYTF. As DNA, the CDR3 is TGTGCCAGCATAGGACAGGGGGCTTTAGGCTATGGCTACACCTTC.

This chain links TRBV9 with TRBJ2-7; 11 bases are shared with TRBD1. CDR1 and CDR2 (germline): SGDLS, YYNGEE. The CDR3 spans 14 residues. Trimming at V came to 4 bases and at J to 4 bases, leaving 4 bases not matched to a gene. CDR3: CASSLGQGAYEQYF. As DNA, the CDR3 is TGTGCCAGCAGCCTTGGACAGGGGGCGTACGAGCAGTACTTC.

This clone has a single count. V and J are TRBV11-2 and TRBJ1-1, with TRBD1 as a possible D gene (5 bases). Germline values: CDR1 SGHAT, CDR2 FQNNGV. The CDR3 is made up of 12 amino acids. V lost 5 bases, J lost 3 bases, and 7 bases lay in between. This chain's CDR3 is CASSLRDTEAFF. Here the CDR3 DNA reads TGTGCCAGCAGCCTCAGGGACACTGAAGCTTTCTTT.

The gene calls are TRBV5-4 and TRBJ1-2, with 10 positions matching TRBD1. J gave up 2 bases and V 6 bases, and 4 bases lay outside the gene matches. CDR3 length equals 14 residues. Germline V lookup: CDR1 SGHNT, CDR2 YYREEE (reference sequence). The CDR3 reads CASNPGQGNYGYTF. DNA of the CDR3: TGTGCCAGCAACCCGGGACAGGGGAACTATGGCTACACCTTC.

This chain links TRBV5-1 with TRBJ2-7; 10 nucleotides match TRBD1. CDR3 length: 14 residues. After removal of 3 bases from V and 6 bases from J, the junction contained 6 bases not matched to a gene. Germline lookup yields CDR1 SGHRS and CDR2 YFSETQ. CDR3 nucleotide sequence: TGCGCCAGCAGCTCGGGGACAGGGGCGTCCGAGCAGTACTTC. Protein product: CASSSGTGASEQYF.

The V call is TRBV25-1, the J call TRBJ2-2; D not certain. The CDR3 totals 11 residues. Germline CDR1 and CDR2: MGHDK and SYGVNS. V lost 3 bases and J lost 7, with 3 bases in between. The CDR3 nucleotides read TGTGCCAGCAGTGATTACGGGGAGCTGTTTTTT. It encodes CASSDYGELFF.

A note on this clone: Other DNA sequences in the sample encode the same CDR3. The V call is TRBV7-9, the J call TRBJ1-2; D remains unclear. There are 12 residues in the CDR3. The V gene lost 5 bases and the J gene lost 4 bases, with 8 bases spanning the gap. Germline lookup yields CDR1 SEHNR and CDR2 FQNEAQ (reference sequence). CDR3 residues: CASSQSGYGYTF. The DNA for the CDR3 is TGTGCCAGCAGCCAAAGTGGCTATGGCTACACCTTC.

The CDR3 nucleotides read TGTGCCAGCAGACTTTCTTCATCTGGAAACACCATATATTTT. This translates into CASRLSSSGNTIYF. The V call is TRBV2, the J call TRBJ1-3; D is ambiguous. V lost 6 bases and J 1 base, leaving 10 bases between the germline ends. Germline CDR1 is SNHLY and CDR2 is FYNNEI. This CDR3 is 14 amino acids long.

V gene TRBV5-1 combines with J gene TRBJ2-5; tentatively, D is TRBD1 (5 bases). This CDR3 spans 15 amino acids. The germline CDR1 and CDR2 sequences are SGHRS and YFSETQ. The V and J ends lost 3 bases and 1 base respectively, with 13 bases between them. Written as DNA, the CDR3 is TGCGCCAGCAGCTCCAGGGCGCTAGGCCAAGAGACCCAGTACTTC. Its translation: CASSSRALGQETQYF.

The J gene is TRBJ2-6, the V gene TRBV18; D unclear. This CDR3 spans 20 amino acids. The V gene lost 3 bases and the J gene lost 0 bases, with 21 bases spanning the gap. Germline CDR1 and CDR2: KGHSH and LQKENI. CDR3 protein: CASSPQFQRLRASGANVLTF. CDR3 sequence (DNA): TGTGCCAGCTCACCCCAGTTTCAACGATTACGTGCCTCTGGGGCCAACGTCCTGACTTTC.

CDR3 DNA: TGTGCCAGCAGCGTAGGACAGGGGCGAGGCTACACCTTC. Translated: CASSVGQGRGYTF. The chain uses TRBV5-4 and TRBJ1-2, with 9 positions matching TRBD1. Per germline, CDR1 SGHNT and CDR2 YYREEE (reference sequence). The length of the CDR3 is 13 residues. After removal of 4 bases from V and 8 bases from J, the junction contained 6 bases not matched to a gene.

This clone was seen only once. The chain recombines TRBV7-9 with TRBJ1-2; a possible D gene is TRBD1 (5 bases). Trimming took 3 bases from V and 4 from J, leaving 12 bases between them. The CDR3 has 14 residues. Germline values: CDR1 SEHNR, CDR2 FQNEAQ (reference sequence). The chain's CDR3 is CASSFSGFSYGYTF. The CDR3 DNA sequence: TGTGCCAGCAGCTTTTCAGGGTTTAGCTATGGCTACACCTTC.

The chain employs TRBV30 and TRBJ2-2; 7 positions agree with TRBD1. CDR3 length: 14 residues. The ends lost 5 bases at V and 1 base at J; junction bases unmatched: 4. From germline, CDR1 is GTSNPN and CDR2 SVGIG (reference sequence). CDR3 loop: CAWDRDRNTGELFF. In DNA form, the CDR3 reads TGTGCCTGGGACCGGGACAGGAACACCGGGGAGCTGTTTTTT.

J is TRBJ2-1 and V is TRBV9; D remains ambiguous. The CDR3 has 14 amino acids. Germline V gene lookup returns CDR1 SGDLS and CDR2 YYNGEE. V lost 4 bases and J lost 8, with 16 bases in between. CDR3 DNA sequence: TGTGCCAGCAGCCGGTTGCGGCCCCAGGATGAGCAGTTCTTC. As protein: CASSRLRPQDEQFF.

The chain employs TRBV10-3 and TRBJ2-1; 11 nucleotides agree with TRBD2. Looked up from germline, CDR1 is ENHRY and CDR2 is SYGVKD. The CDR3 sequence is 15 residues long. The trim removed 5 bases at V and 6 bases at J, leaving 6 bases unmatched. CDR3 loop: CAISLAGGSGNEQFF. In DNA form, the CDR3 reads TGTGCCATCAGTTTAGCGGGAGGGTCGGGCAATGAGCAGTTCTTC.

CDR3 DNA sequence: TGTGCCAGCAGCCTCATGCAGACAGATACGCAGTATTTT. Translated: CASSLMQTDTQYF. The chain uses TRBV9 and TRBJ2-3; the D is unclear. Germline lookup yields CDR1 SGDLS and CDR2 YYNGEE. There are 13 residues in the CDR3. Trimming removed 4 bases at V and 3 bases at J, with 9 bases between.

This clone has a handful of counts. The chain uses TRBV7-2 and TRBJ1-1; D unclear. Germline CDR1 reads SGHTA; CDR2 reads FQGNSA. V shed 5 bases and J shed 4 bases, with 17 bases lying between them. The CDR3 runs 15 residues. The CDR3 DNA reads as TGTGCCAGCAGCGAGGTTGGGTGGGTAGGCACTGAAGCTTTCTTT. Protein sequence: CASSEVGWVGTEAFF. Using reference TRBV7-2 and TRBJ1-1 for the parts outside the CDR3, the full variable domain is GAGVSQSPSNKVTEKGKDVELRCDPISGHTALYWYRQSLGQGLEFLIYFQGNSAPDKSGLPSDRFSAERTGGSVSTLTIQRTQQEDSAVYLCASSEVGWVGTEAFFGQGTRLTVV.

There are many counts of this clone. CDR3 nucleotide sequence: TGTGCCAGCAGCCTGGCTGAGGGAAACACCATATATTTT. Encoded protein: CASSLAEGNTIYF. J is TRBJ1-3 and V is TRBV11-2; D uncertain. Germline V gene lookup returns CDR1 SGHAT and CDR2 FQNNGV. The CDR3 is 13 amino acids. Trimming removed 5 bases from V and 4 bases from J, with 9 bases in between.

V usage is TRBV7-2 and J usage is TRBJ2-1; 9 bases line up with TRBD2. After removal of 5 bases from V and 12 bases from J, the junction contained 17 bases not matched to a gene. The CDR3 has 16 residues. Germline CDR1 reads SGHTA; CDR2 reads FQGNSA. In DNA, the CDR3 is TGTGCCAGCAGCGCCCTCAGACTAGCGGACCCTAGGGTGCAGTTCTTC. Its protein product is CASSALRLADPRVQFF.

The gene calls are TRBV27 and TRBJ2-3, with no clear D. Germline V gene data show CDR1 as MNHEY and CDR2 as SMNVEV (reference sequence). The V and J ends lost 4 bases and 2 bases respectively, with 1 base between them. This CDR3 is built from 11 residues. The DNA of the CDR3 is TGTGCCAGCAGTTCCACAGATACGCAGTATTTT. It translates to CASSSTDTQYF.

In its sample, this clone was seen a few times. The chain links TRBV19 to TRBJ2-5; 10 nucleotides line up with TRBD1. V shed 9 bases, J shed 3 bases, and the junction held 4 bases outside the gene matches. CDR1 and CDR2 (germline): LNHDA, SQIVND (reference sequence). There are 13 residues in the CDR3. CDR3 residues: CASKGTGEETQYF. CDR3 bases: TGTGCCAGCAAAGGGACAGGGGAAGAGACCCAGTACTTC.

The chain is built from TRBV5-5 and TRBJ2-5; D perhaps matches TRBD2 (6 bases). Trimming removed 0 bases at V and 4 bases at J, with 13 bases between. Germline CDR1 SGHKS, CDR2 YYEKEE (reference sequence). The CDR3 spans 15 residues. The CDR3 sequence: CASSLAVVGGETQYF. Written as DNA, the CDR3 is TGTGCCAGCAGCTTGGCGGTCGTGGGGGGAGAGACCCAGTACTTC. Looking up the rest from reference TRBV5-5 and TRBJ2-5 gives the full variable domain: DAGVTQSPTHLIKTRGQQVTLRCSPISGHKSVSWYQQVLGQGPQFIFQYYEKEERGRGNFPDRFSARQFPNYSSELNVNALLLGDSALYLCASSLAVVGGETQYFGPGTRLLVL.